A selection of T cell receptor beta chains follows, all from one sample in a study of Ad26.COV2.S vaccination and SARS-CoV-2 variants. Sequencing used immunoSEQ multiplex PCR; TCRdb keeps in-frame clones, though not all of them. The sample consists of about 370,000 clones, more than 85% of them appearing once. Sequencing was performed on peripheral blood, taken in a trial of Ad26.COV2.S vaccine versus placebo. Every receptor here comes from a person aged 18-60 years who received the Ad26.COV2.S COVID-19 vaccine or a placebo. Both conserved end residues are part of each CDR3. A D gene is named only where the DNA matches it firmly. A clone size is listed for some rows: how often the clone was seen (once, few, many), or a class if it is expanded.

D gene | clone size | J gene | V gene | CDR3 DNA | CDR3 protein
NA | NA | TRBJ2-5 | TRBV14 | TGTGCCAGCAGCCAAATATCTGTGACACCCCCTGGAGAGACCCAGTACTTC | CASSQISVTPPGETQYF
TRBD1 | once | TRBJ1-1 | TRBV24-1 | TGTGCCACCAGTGATTCAGGGACAGGCGTTGAAGCTTTCTTT | CATSDSGTGVEAFF
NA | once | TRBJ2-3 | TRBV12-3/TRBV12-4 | TGTGCCAGCAGTGGGGGGACCACAGATACGCAGTATTTT | CASSGGTTDTQYF
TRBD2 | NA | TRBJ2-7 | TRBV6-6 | TGTGCCAGCAGTTACTACAGCGGGGTCTACGAGCAGTACTTC | CASSYYSGVYEQYF
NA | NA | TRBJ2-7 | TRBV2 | TGTGCCAGCACGGACGGGCTTTACGAGCAGTACTTC | CASTDGLYEQYF
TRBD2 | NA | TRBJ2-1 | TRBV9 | TGTGCCAGCAGCTCCAGGGGAGCGGGGGGGCTTAGTGAGCAGTTCTTC | CASSSRGAGGLSEQFF
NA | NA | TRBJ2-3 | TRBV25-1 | TGTGCCAGCAGACAACAGGACAGCAATACGCAGTATTTT | CASRQQDSNTQYF
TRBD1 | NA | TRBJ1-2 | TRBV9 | TGTGCCAGCAGCGGACAGGGAGCTAACTATGGCTACACCTTC | CASSGQGANYGYTF
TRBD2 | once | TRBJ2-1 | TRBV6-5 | TGTGCCAGCAGTTACAAGGGACTAGCGGGCGAGCAGTTCTTC | CASSYKGLAGEQFF
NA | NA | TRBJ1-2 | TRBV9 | TGTGCCAGCAGCCTGGACACCTATGGCTACACCTTC | CASSLDTYGYTF
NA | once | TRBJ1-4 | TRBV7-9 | TGTGCCAGCAGCTTACTCAGTAATGAAAAACTGTTTTTT | CASSLLSNEKLFF